The text below deals with one TCR beta chain. This sample was taken from a study of blood T cell repertoires in COVID-19. The protocol was immunoSEQ multiplex PCR, while the TCRdb copy is restricted to in-frame clones and leaves out a portion. The data show some 160,000 clones, roughly nine tenths seen once. This CDR3 contains 15 residues. The germline gives CDR1 MNHEY, CDR2 SVGAGI. Trimming removed 6 bases from V and 6 bases from J, with 15 bases in between. The rearrangement links TRBV6-5 to TRBJ1-6, with D perhaps TRBD1 (6 bases). The sample consisted of peripheral blood. This sequence was found in a man aged 55 to 70 with acute or convalescent COVID-19. The CDR3 DNA is TGTGCCAGCAGCACAGGGATCCCTACTAATTCACCCCTCCACTTT. Amino acids: CASSTGIPTNSPLHF.